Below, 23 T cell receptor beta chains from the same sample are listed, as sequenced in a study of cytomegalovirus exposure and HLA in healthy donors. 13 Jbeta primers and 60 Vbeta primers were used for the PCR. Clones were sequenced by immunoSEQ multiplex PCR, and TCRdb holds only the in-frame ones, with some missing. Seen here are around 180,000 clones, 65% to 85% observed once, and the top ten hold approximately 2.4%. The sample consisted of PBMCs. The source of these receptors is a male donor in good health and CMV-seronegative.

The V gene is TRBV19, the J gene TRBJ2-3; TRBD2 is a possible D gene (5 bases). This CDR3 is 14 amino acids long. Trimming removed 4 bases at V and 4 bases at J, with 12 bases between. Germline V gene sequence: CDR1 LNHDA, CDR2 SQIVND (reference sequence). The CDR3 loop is CASSSGLASDTQYF. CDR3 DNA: TGTGCCAGTAGTAGTGGTCTAGCTTCAGATACGCAGTATTTT. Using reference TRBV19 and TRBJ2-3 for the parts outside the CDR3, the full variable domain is DGGITQSPKYLFRKEGQNVTLSCEQNLNHDAMYWYRQDPGQGLRLIYYSQIVNDFQKGDIAEGYSVSREKKESFPLTVTSAQKNPTAFYLCASSSGLASDTQYFGPGTRLTVL.

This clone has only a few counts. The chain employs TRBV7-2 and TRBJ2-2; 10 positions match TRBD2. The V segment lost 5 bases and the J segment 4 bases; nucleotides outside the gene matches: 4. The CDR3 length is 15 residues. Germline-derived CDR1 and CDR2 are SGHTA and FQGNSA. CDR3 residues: CASSRTSGATGELFF. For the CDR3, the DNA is TGTGCCAGCAGCAGGACTAGCGGTGCCACCGGGGAGCTGTTTTTT.

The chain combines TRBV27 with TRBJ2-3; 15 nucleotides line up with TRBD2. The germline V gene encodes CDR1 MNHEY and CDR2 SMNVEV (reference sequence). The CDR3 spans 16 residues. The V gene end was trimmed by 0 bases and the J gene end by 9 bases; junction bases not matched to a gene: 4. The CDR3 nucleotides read TGTGCCAGCAGTTTATCAGGGACTAGCGGGGGGTTAACGCAGTATTTT. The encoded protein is CASSLSGTSGGLTQYF.

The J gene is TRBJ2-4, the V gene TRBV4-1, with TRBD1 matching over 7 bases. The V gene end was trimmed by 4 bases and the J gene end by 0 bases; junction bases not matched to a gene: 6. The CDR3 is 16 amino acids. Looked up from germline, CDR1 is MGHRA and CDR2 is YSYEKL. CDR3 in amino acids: CASSLGTALAKNIQYF. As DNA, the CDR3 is TGCGCCAGCAGCCTCGGGACAGCCCTAGCCAAAAACATTCAGTACTTC.

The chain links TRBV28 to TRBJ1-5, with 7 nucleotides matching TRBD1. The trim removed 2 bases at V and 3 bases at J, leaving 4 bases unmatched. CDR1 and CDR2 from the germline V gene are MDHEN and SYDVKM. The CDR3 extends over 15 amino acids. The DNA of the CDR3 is TGTGCCAGCAGTTTACCCGACAGGGTCAATCAGCCCCAGCATTTT. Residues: CASSLPDRVNQPQHF.

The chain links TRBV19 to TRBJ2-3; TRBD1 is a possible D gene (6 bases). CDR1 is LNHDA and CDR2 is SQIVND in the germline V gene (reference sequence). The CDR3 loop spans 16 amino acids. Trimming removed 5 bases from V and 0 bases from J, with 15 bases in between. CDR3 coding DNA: TGTGCCAGTAGTTGGGGCGAACAGGGTAGCACAGATACGCAGTATTTT. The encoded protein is CASSWGEQGSTDTQYF.

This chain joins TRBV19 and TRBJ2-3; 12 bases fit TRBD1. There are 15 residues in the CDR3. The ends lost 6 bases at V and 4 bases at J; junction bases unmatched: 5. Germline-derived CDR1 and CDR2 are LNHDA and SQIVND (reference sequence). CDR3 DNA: TGTGCCAGTAGCTTCGGGACAGGGGGCTCAGATACGCAGTATTTT. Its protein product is CASSFGTGGSDTQYF.

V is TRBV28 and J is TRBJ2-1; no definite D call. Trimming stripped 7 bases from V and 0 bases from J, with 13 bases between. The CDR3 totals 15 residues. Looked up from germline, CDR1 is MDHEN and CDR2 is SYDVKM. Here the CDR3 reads CASTLAPSSYNEQFF. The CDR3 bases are TGTGCCAGCACCTTAGCCCCTAGCTCCTACAATGAGCAGTTCTTC.

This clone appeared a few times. CDR3: CASSYAVNTEAFF. The CDR3 coding sequence is TGTGCCAGCAGTTACGCGGTGAACACTGAAGCTTTCTTT. This rearrangement joins TRBV6-5 to TRBJ1-1; no clear D. In germline, CDR1 is MNHEY, CDR2 SVGAGI. The V gene lost 2 bases and the J gene lost 0 bases, with 4 bases spanning the gap. This CDR3 region has 13 residues.

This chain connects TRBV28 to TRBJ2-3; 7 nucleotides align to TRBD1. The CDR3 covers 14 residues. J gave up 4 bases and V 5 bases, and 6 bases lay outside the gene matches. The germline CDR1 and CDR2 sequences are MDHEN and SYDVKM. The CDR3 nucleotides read TGTGCCAGCAGTCCATCGACAGGGCCAGATACGCAGTATTTT. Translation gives CASSPSTGPDTQYF. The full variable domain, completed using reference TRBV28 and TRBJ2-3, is DVKVTQSSRYLVKRTGEKVFLECVQDMDHENMFWYRQDPGLGLRLIYFSYDVKMKEKGDIPEGYSVSREKKERFSLILESASTNQTSMYLCASSPSTGPDTQYFGPGTRLTVL.

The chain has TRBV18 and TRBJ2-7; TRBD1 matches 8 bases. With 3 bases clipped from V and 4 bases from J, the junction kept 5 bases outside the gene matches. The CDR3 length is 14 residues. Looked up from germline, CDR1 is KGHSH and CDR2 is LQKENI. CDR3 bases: TGTGCCAGCTCACCGGACAGGGAAAGGTACGAGCAGTACTTC. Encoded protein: CASSPDRERYEQYF. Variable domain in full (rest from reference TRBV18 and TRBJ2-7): NAGVMQNPRHLVRRRGQEARLRCSPMKGHSHVYWYRQLPEEGLKFMVYLQKENIIDESGMPKERFSAEFPKEGPSILRIQQVVRGDSAAYFCASSPDRERYEQYFGPGTRLTVT.

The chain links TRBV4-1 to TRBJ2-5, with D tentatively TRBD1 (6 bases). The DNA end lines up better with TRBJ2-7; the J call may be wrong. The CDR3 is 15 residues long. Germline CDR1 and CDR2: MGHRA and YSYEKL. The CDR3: CASSQDRWDNYEQYF. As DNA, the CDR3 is TGCGCCAGCAGCCAAGATCGGTGGGACAACTACGAGCAGTACTTC.

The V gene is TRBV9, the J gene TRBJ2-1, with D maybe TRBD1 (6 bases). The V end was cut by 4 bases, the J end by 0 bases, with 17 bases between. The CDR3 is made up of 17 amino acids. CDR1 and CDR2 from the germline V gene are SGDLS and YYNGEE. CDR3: CASSIRGGRSSYNEQFF. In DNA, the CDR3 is TGTGCCAGCAGCATAAGAGGGGGACGAAGCTCCTACAATGAGCAGTTCTTC.

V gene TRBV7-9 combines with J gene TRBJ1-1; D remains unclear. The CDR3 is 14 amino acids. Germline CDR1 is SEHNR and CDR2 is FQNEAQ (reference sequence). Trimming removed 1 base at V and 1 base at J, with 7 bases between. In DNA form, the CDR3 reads TGTGCCAGCAGCTTAGATGCAGAGAACACTGAAGCTTTCTTT. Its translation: CASSLDAENTEAFF.

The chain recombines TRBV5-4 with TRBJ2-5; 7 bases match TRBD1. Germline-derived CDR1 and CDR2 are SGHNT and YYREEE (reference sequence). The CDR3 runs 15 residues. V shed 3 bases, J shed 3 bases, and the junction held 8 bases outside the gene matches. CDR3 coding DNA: TGTGCCAGCAGCTCCAACGAAGGGACAGAAGAGACCCAGTACTTC. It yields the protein CASSSNEGTEETQYF. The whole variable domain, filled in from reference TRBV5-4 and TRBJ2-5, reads ETGVTQSPTHLIKTRGQQVTLRCSSQSGHNTVSWYQQALGQGPQFIFQYYREEENGRGNFPPRFSGLQFPNYSSELNVNALELDDSALYLCASSSNEGTEETQYFGPGTRLLVL.

DNA for the CDR3: TGTGCCATCAGTGGAACGGCAGATACGCAGTATTTT. It is translated as CAISGTADTQYF. The chain has TRBV10-3 and TRBJ2-3; D uncertain. Per the germline V gene, CDR1 is ENHRY and CDR2 is SYGVKD. The CDR3 extends over 12 amino acids. Trimming removed 4 bases from V and 4 bases from J, with 6 bases in between.

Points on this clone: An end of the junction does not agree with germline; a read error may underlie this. CDR3 loop: CVSSVGQTGQGNYGYTF. CDR3 DNA: TGTGTCAGCAGCGTAGGTCAGACGGGACAGGGGAACTATGGCTACACCTTC. The chain employs TRBV9 and TRBJ1-2; 10 bases match TRBD1. From germline, CDR1 is SGDLS and CDR2 YYNGEE. CDR3 length: 17 residues.

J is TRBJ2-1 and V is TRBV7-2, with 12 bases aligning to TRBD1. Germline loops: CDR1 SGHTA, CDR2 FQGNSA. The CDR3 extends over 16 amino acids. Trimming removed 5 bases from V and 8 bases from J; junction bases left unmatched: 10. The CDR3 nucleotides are TGTGCCAGCAGCATATCCGGGACAGGGGGCGTGTATGAGCAGTTCTTC. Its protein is CASSISGTGGVYEQFF.

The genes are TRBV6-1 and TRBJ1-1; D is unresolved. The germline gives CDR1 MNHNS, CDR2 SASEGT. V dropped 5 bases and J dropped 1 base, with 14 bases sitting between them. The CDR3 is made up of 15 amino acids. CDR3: CASSSPGGKNTEAFF. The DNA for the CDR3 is TGTGCCAGCAGTTCCCCGGGAGGGAAGAACACTGAAGCTTTCTTT.

CDR3 protein: CASSVGGTYNEQFF. CDR3 coding DNA: TGTGCCAGCAGCGTAGGGGGCACTTACAATGAGCAGTTCTTC. The chain carries TRBV9 and TRBJ2-1; D may be TRBD1 (5 bases). The CDR3 is made up of 14 amino acids. CDR1 is SGDLS, CDR2 YYNGEE, per germline. The V gene lost 0 bases and the J gene lost 4 bases, with 8 bases spanning the gap.

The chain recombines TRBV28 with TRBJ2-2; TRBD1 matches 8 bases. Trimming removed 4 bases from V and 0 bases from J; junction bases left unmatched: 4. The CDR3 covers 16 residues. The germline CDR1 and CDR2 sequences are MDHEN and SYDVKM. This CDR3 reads CASSSPGGSNTGELFF. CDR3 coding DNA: TGTGCCAGCAGTTCCCCAGGGGGCTCGAACACCGGGGAGCTGTTTTTT.

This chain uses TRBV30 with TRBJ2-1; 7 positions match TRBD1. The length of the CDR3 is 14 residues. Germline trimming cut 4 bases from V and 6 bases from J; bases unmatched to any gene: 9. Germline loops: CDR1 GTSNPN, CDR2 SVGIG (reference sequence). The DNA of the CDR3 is TGTGCCTGGATGGACAGGCCGGGGACCAATGAGCAGTTCTTC. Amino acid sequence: CAWMDRPGTNEQFF. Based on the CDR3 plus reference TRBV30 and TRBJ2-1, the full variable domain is SQTIHQWPATLVQPVGSPLSLECTVEGTSNPNLYWYRQAAGRGLQLLFYSVGIGQISSEVPQNLSASRPQDRQFILSSKKLLLSDSGFYLCAWMDRPGTNEQFFGPGTRLTVL.

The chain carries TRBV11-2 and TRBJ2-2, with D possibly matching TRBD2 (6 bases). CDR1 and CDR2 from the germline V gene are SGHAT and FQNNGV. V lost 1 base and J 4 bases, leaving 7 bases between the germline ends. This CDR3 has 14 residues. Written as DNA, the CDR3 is TGTGCCAGCAGCTTAGGGGGAGGCACCGGGGAGCTGTTTTTT. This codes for CASSLGGGTGELFF.